A selection of T cell receptor beta chains follows, all from one sample in a study of a mutant IDH1 vaccine in newly diagnosed glioma. The table came from immunoSEQ multiplex PCR; TCRdb's copy has only in-frame clones and leaves some out. The sample lists around 56,000 clones; about 81% were seen once. Their antigens are not known. The material was PBMCs, obtained from a glioma patient whose treatment included an IDH1 peptide vaccine. Every receptor here comes from a woman aged 35 to 49 with glioma. Some clones in this sample may be carry-over from other donors' samples. Each CDR3 is given with its conserved first and last residue. D genes are given only for firm matches. Clone size is stated in some rows and not others, as once, few, many or a class when expanded.

size: .
D: TRBD2
V: TRBV27
length: 16
J: TRBJ2-1
CDR3: CASSSIAGEPPNEQFF
DNA: TGTGCCAGCAGTTCGATAGCGGGGGAACCTCCTAATGAGCAGTTCTTC

size: few
D: .
V: TRBV19
length: 14
J: TRBJ2-6
CDR3: CATRSGAGANVLTF
DNA: TGTGCCACTCGATCAGGCGCTGGGGCCAACGTCCTGACTTTC

size: few
D: .
V: TRBV19
length: 11
J: TRBJ1-2
CDR3: CASTGYDGYTF
DNA: TGTGCCAGCACAGGGTACGATGGCTACACCTTC

size: few
D: .
V: TRBV7-9
length: 14
J: TRBJ1-4
CDR3: CASSLFATNEKLFF
DNA: TGTGCCAGCAGCTTATTTGCAACTAATGAAAAACTGTTTTTT

size: .
D: TRBD2
V: TRBV7-2
length: 15
J: TRBJ2-1
CDR3: CASSHGLAGGNEQFF
DNA: TGTGCCAGCAGCCACGGACTAGCGGGGGGCAATGAGCAGTTCTTC

size: .
D: .
V: TRBV30
length: 13
J: TRBJ1-5
CDR3: CAWPRGENQPQHF
DNA: TGTGCCTGGCCCAGGGGTGAGAATCAGCCCCAGCATTTT

size: .
D: TRBD2
V: TRBV4-1
length: 15
J: TRBJ2-1
CDR3: CASAPSGAPYNEQFF
DNA: TGCGCCAGCGCACCTAGCGGGGCCCCCTACAATGAGCAGTTCTTC

size: .
D: .
V: TRBV4-3
length: 15
J: TRBJ2-2
CDR3: CASSQVRRNTGELFF
DNA: TGCGCCAGCAGCCAAGTCCGCAGAAACACCGGGGAGCTGTTTTTT

size: .
D: .
V: TRBV18
length: 13
J: TRBJ2-7
CDR3: CASSPVQDHEQYF
DNA: TGTGCCAGCTCACCAGTGCAGGACCACGAGCAGTACTTC

size: few
D: .
V: TRBV19
length: 16
J: TRBJ1-5
CDR3: CASSINGVYSNQPQHF
DNA: TGTGCCAGTAGTATAAACGGAGTTTATAGCAATCAGCCCCAGCATTTT

size: .
D: .
V: TRBV2
length: 12
J: TRBJ2-7
CDR3: CASKGSLGEQYF
DNA: TGTGCCAGCAAAGGTAGTCTAGGGGAGCAGTACTTC

size: .
D: .
V: TRBV4-1
length: 11
J: TRBJ1-2
CDR3: CASSLDGGYTF
DNA: TGCGCCAGCAGCCTCGATGGGGGCTACACCTTC

size: .
D: TRBD2
V: TRBV2
length: 12
J: TRBJ2-7
CDR3: CASSGGPYEQYF
DNA: TGTGCCAGCTCGGGGGGGCCGTACGAGCAGTACTTC

size: few
D: TRBD1
V: TRBV7-6
length: 13
J: TRBJ1-6
CDR3: CASRTGNNSPLHF
DNA: TGTGCCAGCAGGACAGGGAATAATTCACCCCTCCACTTT

size: .
D: TRBD1
V: TRBV4-1
length: 16
J: TRBJ1-6
CDR3: CASSPGQGPSHSPLHF
DNA: TGCGCCAGCAGCCCCGGACAGGGTCCATCACATTCACCCCTCCACTTT

size: .
D: .
V: TRBV5-1
length: 16
J: TRBJ2-7
CDR3: CASSLARTGVDYEQYF
DNA: TGCGCCAGCAGCTTGGCCAGAACGGGGGTGGACTACGAGCAGTACTTC

size: once
D: TRBD1
V: TRBV7-9
length: 13
J: TRBJ1-2
CDR3: CASSLGQGYGYTF
DNA: TGTGCCAGCAGCTTAGGACAGGGCTACGGCTACACCTTC

size: .
D: .
V: TRBV15
length: 15
J: TRBJ1-2
CDR3: CATSRGAGEVFGYTF
DNA: TGTGCCACCAGCAGAGGGGCAGGGGAAGTTTTTGGCTACACCTTC

size: .
D: .
V: TRBV7-3
length: 13
J: TRBJ1-2
CDR3: CASSLRPDYGYTF
DNA: TGTGCCAGCAGCTTAAGACCGGACTATGGCTACACCTTC

size: .
D: .
V: TRBV7-9
length: 13
J: TRBJ1-1
CDR3: CASSLARGTEAFF
DNA: TGTGCCAGCAGCTTAGCGCGGGGGACTGAAGCTTTCTTT

size: .
D: .
V: TRBV6-1
length: 14
J: TRBJ1-2
CDR3: CASSESGRPDGYTF
DNA: TGTGCCAGCAGTGAATCCGGGCGGCCTGATGGCTACACCTTC

size: .
D: TRBD2
V: TRBV7-8
length: 18
J: TRBJ2-3
CDR3: CASSLPLAGGRDTDTQYF
DNA: TGTGCCAGCAGCTTACCGCTAGCGGGGGGGCGAGACACAGATACGCAGTATTTT

size: .
D: .
V: TRBV4-3
length: 15
J: TRBJ2-3
CDR3: CASSQVAEYTDTQYF
DNA: TGCGCCAGCAGCCAAGTAGCGGAGTACACAGATACGCAGTATTTT

size: .
D: .
V: TRBV4-1
length: 16
J: TRBJ2-1
CDR3: CASSQVDIISYNEQFF
DNA: TGCGCCAGCAGCCAGGTGGACATCATCTCCTACAATGAGCAGTTCTTC

size: few
D: .
V: TRBV7-9
length: 15
J: TRBJ1-1
CDR3: CASSHAGGVDTEAFF
DNA: TGTGCCAGCAGCCACGCAGGAGGGGTTGACACTGAAGCTTTCTTT

size: .
D: .
V: TRBV30
length: 14
J: TRBJ2-5
CDR3: CAWTTGSGQKTQYF
DNA: TGTGCCTGGACAACAGGGTCGGGCCAAAAGACCCAGTACTTC

size: .
D: .
V: TRBV27
length: 12
J: TRBJ1-5
CDR3: CASRGLGQPQHF
DNA: TGTGCCAGCAGGGGGCTTGGTCAGCCCCAGCATTTT

size: .
D: TRBD1
V: TRBV19
length: 14
J: TRBJ2-5
CDR3: CASSANRGRQTQYF
DNA: TGTGCCAGTAGTGCCAACAGGGGGCGGCAGACCCAGTACTTC

size: .
D: TRBD1
V: TRBV29-1
length: 13
J: TRBJ1-1
CDR3: CSVEDLGNRGAFF
DNA: TGCAGCGTTGAAGATCTGGGGAACAGGGGTGCTTTCTTT

size: once
D: TRBD1
V: TRBV5-1
length: 16
J: TRBJ1-3
CDR3: CASSLGGQGSGNTIYF
DNA: TGCGCCAGCAGCTTGGGGGGACAGGGCTCTGGAAACACCATATATTTT

size: medium-sized
D: TRBD2
V: TRBV7-2
length: 15
J: TRBJ2-1
CDR3: CASSQWGGLHNEQFF
DNA: TGTGCCAGCAGCCAATGGGGGGGTCTTCACAATGAGCAGTTCTTC

size: .
D: .
V: TRBV6-1
length: 12
J: TRBJ2-7
CDR3: CASKILGYEQYF
DNA: TGTGCCAGCAAAATCTTGGGATACGAGCAGTACTTC

size: .
D: .
V: TRBV6-5
length: 13
J: TRBJ1-1
CDR3: CASSQRHPSEAFF
DNA: TGTGCCAGCAGTCAGAGACACCCCTCTGAAGCTTTCTTT

size: .
D: .
V: TRBV7-2
length: 14
J: TRBJ2-7
CDR3: CASSLRGAGYEQYF
DNA: TGTGCCAGCAGCTTACGGGGGGCAGGGTACGAGCAGTACTTC

size: once
D: .
V: TRBV9
length: 16
J: TRBJ2-3
CDR3: CASSVGITSSTDTQYF
DNA: TGTGCCAGCAGCGTAGGGATTACCTCTAGCACAGATACGCAGTATTTT

size: .
D: TRBD1
V: TRBV15
length: 15
J: TRBJ1-4
CDR3: CATSRDGTGNEKLFF
DNA: TGTGCCACCAGCAGAGATGGGACAGGGAATGAAAAACTGTTTTTT

size: once
D: .
V: TRBV5-5
length: 14
J: TRBJ2-2
CDR3: CASSRLIGSGELFF
DNA: TGTGCCAGCAGTCGTTTAATCGGGAGCGGGGAGCTGTTTTTT

size: .
D: .
V: TRBV7-9
length: 15
J: TRBJ2-2
CDR3: CASSLDLSVVGELFF
DNA: TGTGCCAGCAGCTTAGATCTATCGGTAGTCGGGGAGCTGTTTTTT

size: .
D: .
V: TRBV9
length: 17
J: TRBJ2-3
CDR3: CASSTFSTRLATDTQYF
DNA: TGTGCCAGCAGCACATTCTCAACTAGGTTAGCCACAGATACGCAGTATTTT

size: once
D: TRBD1
V: TRBV9
length: 18
J: TRBJ2-6
CDR3: CASSVAVTGEPGANVLTF
DNA: TGTGCCAGCAGCGTAGCTGTGACAGGGGAGCCTGGGGCCAACGTCCTGACTTTC

size: .
D: TRBD1
V: TRBV4-3
length: 15
J: TRBJ1-1
CDR3: CASSQKGTENTEAFF
DNA: TGCGCCAGCAGCCAAAAGGGGACAGAGAACACTGAAGCTTTCTTT

size: .
D: .
V: TRBV18
length: 14
J: TRBJ2-7
CDR3: CASSPQQGAYEQYF
DNA: TGTGCCAGCTCACCACAACAGGGAGCCTACGAGCAGTACTTC

size: .
D: .
V: TRBV19
length: 17
J: TRBJ1-4
CDR3: CASSIPLGWGTGEKLFF
DNA: TGTGCCAGTAGTATCCCCCTTGGTTGGGGCACGGGAGAAAAACTGTTTTTT

size: .
D: .
V: TRBV6-6
length: 13
J: TRBJ1-2
CDR3: CASRFKGSYGYTF
DNA: TGTGCCAGCAGATTCAAGGGGTCCTATGGCTACACCTTC

size: .
D: TRBD2
V: TRBV12-5
length: 16
J: TRBJ2-1
CDR3: CASGFPGTSEGDEQFF
DNA: TGTGCTAGTGGTTTCCCTGGGACTAGCGAGGGGGACGAGCAGTTCTTC

size: .
D: TRBD1
V: TRBV6-6
length: 16
J: TRBJ1-4
CDR3: CASSYPGQGPNEKLFF
DNA: TGTGCCAGCAGTTACCCGGGACAGGGACCTAATGAAAAACTGTTTTTT

size: .
D: TRBD2
V: TRBV7-9
length: 13
J: TRBJ2-5
CDR3: CASSPSGEGTQYF
DNA: TGTGCCAGCAGCCCAAGCGGGGAAGGGACCCAGTACTTC

size: .
D: .
V: TRBV30
length: 14
J: TRBJ2-1
CDR3: CAGLTGVGYNEQFF
DNA: TGTGCCGGCCTCACCGGGGTAGGGTACAATGAGCAGTTCTTC

size: once
D: .
V: TRBV12-5
length: 14
J: TRBJ2-3
CDR3: CASGFQGGTGTQYF
DNA: TGTGCTAGTGGTTTTCAGGGGGGGACAGGTACGCAGTATTTT